In this sample, the clone carrying this T cell receptor beta chain turned up once. Measured with immunoSEQ multiplex PCR; TCRdb has only the in-frame clones, and not every one. The table records roughly 180,000 clones, approximately 87% of them present only once. The data derive from a study of blood T cell repertoires in COVID-19. Sequenced: peripheral blood. This receptor was obtained from a man aged 65-85 years with active or convalescent COVID-19.

CDR3 nucleotide sequence: TGTGCCAGCAGCTCAGAGGGGGGGTCTAGCGGGAACGCGAACACCGGGGAGCTGTTTTTT. Protein product: CASSSEGGSSGNANTGELFF. The gene calls are TRBV28 and TRBJ2-2; 9 bases map to TRBD2. J lost 0 bases, V lost 6 bases, and 17 bases had no gene match. The CDR3 consists of 20 residues. CDR1 MDHEN and CDR2 SYDVKM come from the germline V gene.